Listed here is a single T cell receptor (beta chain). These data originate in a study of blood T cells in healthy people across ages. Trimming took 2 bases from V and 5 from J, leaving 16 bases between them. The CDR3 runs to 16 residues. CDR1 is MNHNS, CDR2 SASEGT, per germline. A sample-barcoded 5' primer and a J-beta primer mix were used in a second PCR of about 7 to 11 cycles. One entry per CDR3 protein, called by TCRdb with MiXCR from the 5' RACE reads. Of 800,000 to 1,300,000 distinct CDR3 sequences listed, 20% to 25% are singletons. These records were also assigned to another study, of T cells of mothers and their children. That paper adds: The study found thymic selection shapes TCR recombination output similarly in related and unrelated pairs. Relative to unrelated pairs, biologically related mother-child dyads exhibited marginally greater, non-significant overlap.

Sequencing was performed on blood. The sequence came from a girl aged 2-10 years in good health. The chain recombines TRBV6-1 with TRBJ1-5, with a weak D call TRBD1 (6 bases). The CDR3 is CASSENLGGAHQPQHF. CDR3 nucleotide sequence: TGTGCCAGCAGTGAAAACTTGGGGGGGGCACATCAGCCCCAGCATTTT.